The source of this T cell receptor beta chain is a study of T-cell reconstitution after alpha-beta-depleted transplantation in children listed by TCRdb under 2016. About the investigation overall: The study quantitatively tracked T-cell immune reconstitution after TCRalphabeta/CD19-depleted allogeneic hematopoietic cell transplantation in children using TCR repertoire profiling.

To prepare the library, PCR was applied. Sequencing took place on an Illumina HiSeq 2500. Molecular barcoding was employed in the preparation of TCR libraries, with unique molecular identifiers being used to normalize TCRbeta repertoire quantification. The public reads were run again by TCRdb, first through fastp at Q25 and then through MiXCR, and only productive beta chains were kept. Each entry is one CDR3 protein sequence, shown with its most common DNA and genes. The table for this sample lists 500,000 to 650,000 distinct CDR3 sequences; 10% to 15% of them were counted only once. 2% to 2.5% of the sample goes to the ten largest clones. The meaning of the sample's treatment or condition label: allogeneic hematopoietic cell transplantation with graft depleted of TCRalphabeta T cells and CD19 B cells. TCRalphabeta/CD19-depleted allogeneic hematopoietic cell grafts were given to the transplant recipients, all of whom were children.

The germline V gene encodes CDR1 SGHTA and CDR2 FQGNSA. The CDR3 starts with the cysteine, ends with the phenylalanine, and has 14 residues. The CDR3 DNA has 42 bases and is translated from base 1. V sheds 4 bases and J sheds 4 bases, leaving 10 bases between their ends. Overall study outcomes, separate from this receptor: The high TCRbeta diversity at day 60 in some patients was ascribed to recipient T cells and intrathymic progenitors that had survived conditioning. Hyperexpanded clone frequencies declined over subsequent months; after one year, T-cell counts and TCRbeta diversity were mostly attributed to newly produced T cells. The apparently early alphabetaT-cell count recovery about two months after transplant was reportedly dependent on only several hundred rapidly expanded clones derived from non-depleted graft cells.

This clonotype has ten or more counts. Its cognate antigen has yet to be identified. Within one base of it there is no much larger clone, and no base qualities were kept. The specimen comprised PBMCs, mostly from graft donor cells, sampled 360 days after TCRalphabeta/CD19-depleted stem cell transplant. This sequence was found in a male patient between 5 and 17 years old who had a stem cell transplant for acute myeloid leukemia, so the T cells may come from the graft donor. Recombination joined TRBV7-2 with TRBJ2-2; a tentative D match to TRBD1 spans 5 bases. The DNA sequence is given as TGTGCCAGCAGCTCCCTTAGGGGCACCGGGGAGCTGTTTTTT. Its translation is CASSSLRGTGELFF.